The next 6 T cell receptor beta chains were all read from a single sample in a study of blood T cell repertoires in COVID-19 (dated by TCRdb to the early 2020s). Libraries were made using the immunoSEQ multiplex PCR assay. In TCRdb, the immuneACCESS table is reduced to in-frame sequences with V and J assigned. These tables do not hold every clone; where another copy was compared, an unresolved V gene accounts for under half, and the others remain unexplained. The sample table lists a few hundred thousand clones, around nine tenths of them with a count of one. The leading ten clones occupy roughly a tenth of the sample. Sequencing was performed on PBMCs or T cells enriched from blood (not recorded which). Receptors originate from a woman aged 45-65 years who had recovered from COVID-19.

This clone occurred once. This chain uses TRBV4-3 with TRBJ1-2, with D tentatively TRBD1 (6 bases). The CDR3 runs to 16 residues. Trimming took 1 base from V and 8 from J, leaving 20 bases between them. In germline, CDR1 is LGHNA, CDR2 YSLEER. CDR3 amino acids: CASSQGGPGVIGGYTF. As DNA, the CDR3 is TGCGCCAGCAGCCAAGGGGGGCCAGGCGTCATTGGGGGCTACACCTTC.

The V call is TRBV4-1, the J call TRBJ1-1; D unresolved. The CDR3 spans 14 residues. Looked up from germline, CDR1 is MGHRA and CDR2 is YSYEKL. Between the trimmed V and J ends, which lost 2 bases and 1 base, there was a span of 8 bases. The CDR3 sequence is CASSQPRSNTEAFF. The CDR3 DNA is TGCGCCAGCAGCCAACCTCGGTCGAACACTGAAGCTTTCTTT.

V usage is TRBV6-2 or TRBV6-3 and J usage is TRBJ2-3; D not certain. With 4 bases removed from V and 2 bases from J, the gap between germline ends came to 13 bases. The germline V gene encodes CDR1 MNHEY and CDR2 SVGEGT. The CDR3 runs to 15 residues. CDR3 in DNA: TGTGCCAGCAGTTTGCAAACTTCCACCACAGATACGCAGTATTTT. Protein: CASSLQTSTTDTQYF.

The chain uses TRBV6-5 and TRBJ1-6, with 7 bases lining up with TRBD1. The CDR3 extends over 15 amino acids. The trim removed 7 bases at V and 6 bases at J, leaving 9 bases unmatched. The germline V gene encodes CDR1 MNHEY and CDR2 SVGAGI. For the CDR3, the DNA is TGTGCCAGCACGGGCGACAGGGACTTTAATTCACCCCTCCACTTT. Amino acid sequence: CASTGDRDFNSPLHF.

This chain joins TRBV5-1 and TRBJ1-2, with TRBD1 identical over 10 bases. Germline CDR1 reads SGHRS; CDR2 reads YFSETQ. V shed 4 bases and J 6 bases; nucleotides not matched to a gene: 9. CDR3 length equals 15 residues. The CDR3 region is CASSPRQGARDGYTF. The CDR3 bases are TGCGCCAGCAGCCCTAGACAGGGGGCGAGAGATGGCTACACCTTC.

The J gene is TRBJ2-3, the V gene TRBV2; no definite D call. V was cut by 3 bases and J by 0 bases, with 13 bases left in between. CDR1 SNHLY and CDR2 FYNNEI come from the germline V gene. This CDR3 spans 16 amino acids. The CDR3 DNA follows: TGTGCCAGCAGTGAGACCTTAGAGACTAGCACAGATACGCAGTATTTT. Its translation is CASSETLETSTDTQYF.